This T cell receptor beta chain emerged from a study of CD8 T cells in ankylosing spondylitis. CDR3 size: 14 residues. CDR1 is MNHEY and CDR2 is SMNVEV in the germline V gene (reference sequence). The V gene end was trimmed by 8 bases and the J gene end by 1 base; junction bases not matched to a gene: 4. About this clonotype: No antigen is known for it.

The study's findings and limits: There was a TCR beta motif, made of several highly homologous variants, that appeared characteristic of ankylosing spondylitis blood. Significant enrichment of disease-linked clones was reportedly seen in matched ankylosing spondylitis synovial fluid.

Researchers built TCR beta libraries using quantitative 5'-RACE with molecular barcodes. TCRdb fed the 5' RACE reads into MiXCR, producing one record per CDR3 protein. The sample contains some 200,000 distinct CDR3 sequences, around 13% of which appear only once. This clonotype was obtained from a male donor with ankylosing spondylitis or in good health (not recorded which). V and J are TRBV27 and TRBJ1-1; TRBD1 matches at 10 bases. Sequenced material: blood, either unsorted or a sorted T cell fraction (not recorded which). Here the CDR3 reads CASGWTGGNTEAFF. CDR3 bases: TGTGCCAGCGGCTGGACAGGGGGGAACACTGAAGCTTTCTTT.